The subject of this entry is one TCR beta chain. As yet, its antigen is unknown. The source of the sample is a study of OX40 agonist ivuxolimab in advanced cancers. On the study more broadly: Patients treated during dose escalation were battling hepatocellular carcinoma, melanoma, renal cell or head and neck cancer. General study findings and limits: Both blood CD4+ and CD8+ T cells showed clonal growth by week 6 at 0.1 to 3.0 mg/kg.

This CDR3 has 13 amino acids. From germline, CDR1 is MRHNA and CDR2 SNTAGT. The V gene lost 0 bases and the J gene lost 6 bases, with 7 bases spanning the gap. Method: immunoSEQ multiplex PCR; TCRdb's copy keeps in-frame clones and lacks some. There are roughly 58,000 clones in the sample; approximately 90% occur only once, and about 0.73% lies in the top ten. The clonotype was recovered from an adult with an advanced solid tumor such as melanoma, head and neck, liver or kidney cancer. This specimen was CD4+ or CD8+ T cells sorted from blood, taken in a trial of the OX40 agonist ivuxolimab. The chain uses TRBV6-4 and TRBJ2-3; D unclear. CDR3 in DNA: TGTGCCAGCAGTGACTCGCGGTTTGATACGCAGTATTTT. Its translation: CASSDSRFDTQYF.